This record covers a single TCR beta chain. Its antigen is not known. This CDR3 spans 14 amino acids. The V and J ends lost 3 bases and 4 bases respectively, with 9 bases between them. The data were taken from a study of T cell repertoires in cytomegalovirus infection. Study in general: HLA-B-restricted CMV epitopes that are well studied, plus recently identified HLA-C-restricted ones, were used by the study. Public TCR beta signatures were indicative of both CMV infection and a matching HLA type.

TCRdb reanalysed the reads using MiXCR and keeps one entry per CDR3 protein. Among roughly 110,000 distinct CDR3 sequences listed, about 33% were seen once. Study-level points and caveats: Clonotype analysis showed dominance of the ex vivo response by HLA-C-restricted CMV-specific TCR beta clonotypes. Carriers of CMV plus the relevant HLA were identified by cumulative public TCR beta family frequency.

This sequence originates from a human donor in good health (CMV status not recorded). Some clones in this sample may be carry-over from other donors' samples. The material sequenced was CD8+ T cells from cultured PBMCs, taken from culture after CMV antigen stimulation. This chain connects TRBV12-3 or TRBV12-4 to TRBJ2-2; maybe TRBD2 (6 bases). The DNA for the CDR3 is TGTGCCAGCAGTTTTGGGACTGGCACCGGGGAGCTGTTTTTT. Translating it yields CASSFGTGTGELFF.